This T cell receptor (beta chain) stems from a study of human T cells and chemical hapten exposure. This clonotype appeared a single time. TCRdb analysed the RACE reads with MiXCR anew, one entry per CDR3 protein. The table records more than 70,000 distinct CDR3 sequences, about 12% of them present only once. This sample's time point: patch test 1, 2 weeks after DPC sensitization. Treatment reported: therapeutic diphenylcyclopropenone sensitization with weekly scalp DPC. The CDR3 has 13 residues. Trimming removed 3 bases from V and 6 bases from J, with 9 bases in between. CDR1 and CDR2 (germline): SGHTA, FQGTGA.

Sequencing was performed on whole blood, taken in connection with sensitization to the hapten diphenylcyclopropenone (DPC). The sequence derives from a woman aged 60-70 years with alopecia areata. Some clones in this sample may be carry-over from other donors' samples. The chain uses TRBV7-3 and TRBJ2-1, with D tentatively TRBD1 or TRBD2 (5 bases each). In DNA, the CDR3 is TGTGCCAGCAGCTTGACCGGGACCAATGAGCAGTTCTTC. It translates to CASSLTGTNEQFF. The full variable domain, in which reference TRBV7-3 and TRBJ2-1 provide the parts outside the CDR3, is GAGVSQTPSNKVTEKGKYVELRCDPISGHTALYWYRQSLGQGPEFLIYFQGTGAADDSGLPNDRFFAVRPEGSVSTLKIQRTERGDSAVYLCASSLTGTNEQFFGPGTRLTVL.